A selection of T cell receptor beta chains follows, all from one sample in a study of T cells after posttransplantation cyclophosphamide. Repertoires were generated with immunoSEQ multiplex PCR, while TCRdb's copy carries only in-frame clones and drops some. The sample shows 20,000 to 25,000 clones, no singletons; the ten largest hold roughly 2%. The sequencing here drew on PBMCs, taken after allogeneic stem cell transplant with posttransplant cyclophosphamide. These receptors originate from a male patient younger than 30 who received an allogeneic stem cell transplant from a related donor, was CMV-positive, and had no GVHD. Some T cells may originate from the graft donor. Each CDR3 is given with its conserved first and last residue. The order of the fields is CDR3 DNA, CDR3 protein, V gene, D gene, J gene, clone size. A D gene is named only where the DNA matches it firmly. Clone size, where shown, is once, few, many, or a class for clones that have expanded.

CDR3nt: TGTGCCAGCAGCTCGGTGCAGGGCCATGAAAACACAGATACGCAGTATTTT
CDR3aa: CASSSVQGHENTDTQYF
v_gene: TRBV7-8
d_gene: NA
j_gene: TRBJ2-3
abundance: NA

CDR3nt: TGTGCCAGTAGTGGCTCGGGATTGACGGGGAACACTGAAGCTTTCTTT
CDR3aa: CASSGSGLTGNTEAFF
v_gene: TRBV19
d_gene: NA
j_gene: TRBJ1-1
abundance: many

CDR3nt: TGTGCCATCAGTGACAGGGGGCACGGCTACACCTTC
CDR3aa: CAISDRGHGYTF
v_gene: TRBV10-3
d_gene: TRBD1
j_gene: TRBJ1-2
abundance: many

CDR3nt: TGTGCCAGCAGCATCGGGGGGAACGAGCAGTACTTC
CDR3aa: CASSIGGNEQYF
v_gene: TRBV7-6
d_gene: TRBD2
j_gene: TRBJ2-7
abundance: many

CDR3nt: TGTGCCAGTGTATACAGGGGGGCCAAGAGAGAGACCCAGTACTTC
CDR3aa: CASVYRGAKRETQYF
v_gene: TRBV6-1
d_gene: TRBD1
j_gene: TRBJ2-5
abundance: NA

CDR3nt: TGTGCCACCAGCAGAGGGGTAGGGACACTAGCCAAAAACATTCAGTACTTC
CDR3aa: CATSRGVGTLAKNIQYF
v_gene: TRBV15
d_gene: NA
j_gene: TRBJ2-4
abundance: many

CDR3nt: TGTGCCAGTAGTTATACGGGACAGTTGAACTCTGGGGCCAACGTCCTGACTTTC
CDR3aa: CASSYTGQLNSGANVLTF
v_gene: TRBV19
d_gene: TRBD1
j_gene: TRBJ2-6
abundance: many

CDR3nt: TGTGCCAGCAGTCCCGCGGGACAGGGGACCTATCAGCCCCAGCATTTT
CDR3aa: CASSPAGQGTYQPQHF
v_gene: TRBV6-6
d_gene: TRBD1
j_gene: TRBJ1-5
abundance: many

CDR3nt: TGTGCCAGTAGTATGGGGGGGACAGGCGGGGAGACCCAGTACTTC
CDR3aa: CASSMGGTGGETQYF
v_gene: TRBV19
d_gene: NA
j_gene: TRBJ2-5
abundance: many

CDR3nt: TGTGCCAGCAGCTTAGGCGGGAAAGCTTTCTTT
CDR3aa: CASSLGGKAFF
v_gene: TRBV11-2
d_gene: NA
j_gene: TRBJ1-1
abundance: many

CDR3nt: TGCGCCAGCGCCTCGGGGTTCGAGGTTGGTGAGCAGTTCTTC
CDR3aa: CASASGFEVGEQFF
v_gene: TRBV10-2
d_gene: NA
j_gene: TRBJ2-1
abundance: many

CDR3nt: TGTGCCAGTAGTATAGCCGGGAGAAGTGAAAAACTGTTTTTT
CDR3aa: CASSIAGRSEKLFF
v_gene: TRBV19
d_gene: NA
j_gene: TRBJ1-4
abundance: many

CDR3nt: TGTGCCAGCAGTTACGAGGTGAACTATGGCTACACCTTC
CDR3aa: CASSYEVNYGYTF
v_gene: TRBV6-6
d_gene: NA
j_gene: TRBJ1-2
abundance: many

CDR3nt: TGCGCCAGCAGCTTCCTACTAGCGGGAGGGCCTCACGAGCAGTACTTC
CDR3aa: CASSFLLAGGPHEQYF
v_gene: TRBV5-1
d_gene: TRBD2
j_gene: TRBJ2-7
abundance: many

CDR3nt: TGTGCCAGTAGTTTGACAGGGCATGGGTTCTTC
CDR3aa: CASSLTGHGFF
v_gene: TRBV19
d_gene: TRBD1
j_gene: TRBJ2-1
abundance: many

CDR3nt: TGTGCCAGCAGCCGGGACAGACTAGCTGGGGCCAACGTCCTGACTTTC
CDR3aa: CASSRDRLAGANVLTF
v_gene: TRBV2
d_gene: NA
j_gene: TRBJ2-6
abundance: many

CDR3nt: TGTGCCAGCAGTTTCGTGGAGGGTTACGAGGGTGAAGCTTTCTTT
CDR3aa: CASSFVEGYEGEAFF
v_gene: TRBV28
d_gene: NA
j_gene: TRBJ1-1
abundance: many

CDR3nt: TGTGCCGGTGGGGCGGGGCGGCGCGAAAAACTGTTTTTT
CDR3aa: CAGGAGRREKLFF
v_gene: TRBV2
d_gene: NA
j_gene: TRBJ1-4
abundance: many

CDR3nt: TGTGCCAGCAGTGGGACTAGCGGATCAAACACCGGGGAGCTGTTTTTT
CDR3aa: CASSGTSGSNTGELFF
v_gene: TRBV6-1
d_gene: TRBD2
j_gene: TRBJ2-2
abundance: many

CDR3nt: TGTGCCAGCAGTCCAGCGGGTCTCTACAATGAGCAGTTCTTC
CDR3aa: CASSPAGLYNEQFF
v_gene: TRBV6-4
d_gene: NA
j_gene: TRBJ2-1
abundance: many

CDR3nt: TGTGCCAGCTCAACCGGGACAGGGACCTACGAGCAGTACTTC
CDR3aa: CASSTGTGTYEQYF
v_gene: TRBV18
d_gene: TRBD1
j_gene: TRBJ2-7
abundance: many

CDR3nt: TGTGCCAGCAGCTTGGGGACAGGTCCCTACGAGCAGTACTTC
CDR3aa: CASSLGTGPYEQYF
v_gene: TRBV5-6
d_gene: TRBD1
j_gene: TRBJ2-7
abundance: many

CDR3nt: TGTGCCAGCAGTTATCACAGGGGGAACTACGAGCAGTACTTC
CDR3aa: CASSYHRGNYEQYF
v_gene: TRBV6-5
d_gene: TRBD1
j_gene: TRBJ2-7
abundance: many

CDR3nt: TGCGCCAGCAGCTTGAGACAGAGCGGGGTCGTTTCAGTCTACGAGCAGTACTTC
CDR3aa: CASSLRQSGVVSVYEQYF
v_gene: TRBV5-1
d_gene: TRBD2
j_gene: TRBJ2-7
abundance: many

CDR3nt: TGCAGCGTCACGGACAGGGGGGGATACGAGCAGTACTTC
CDR3aa: CSVTDRGGYEQYF
v_gene: TRBV29-1
d_gene: TRBD1
j_gene: TRBJ2-7
abundance: many

CDR3nt: TGTGCCAGCCACCTATGGGCTAGCTCGTTAGATACGCAGTATTTT
CDR3aa: CASHLWASSLDTQYF
v_gene: TRBV6-4
d_gene: NA
j_gene: TRBJ2-3
abundance: many

CDR3nt: TGTGCCAGTAGTATAATTCCCGGACAGGGGGTCAATGAGCAGTTCTTC
CDR3aa: CASSIIPGQGVNEQFF
v_gene: TRBV19
d_gene: TRBD1
j_gene: TRBJ2-1
abundance: many

CDR3nt: TGTGCCAGCAAACCCCGGACTTACGACACAGATACGCAGTATTTT
CDR3aa: CASKPRTYDTDTQYF
v_gene: TRBV6-5
d_gene: NA
j_gene: TRBJ2-3
abundance: many

CDR3nt: TGTGCCAGTAGTATCGGCGGGGAGTACCAAGAGACCCAGTACTTC
CDR3aa: CASSIGGEYQETQYF
v_gene: TRBV19
d_gene: NA
j_gene: TRBJ2-5
abundance: many

CDR3nt: TGTGCCAGCAGCGTAGACTCTGCGGACCAAGAGACCCAGTACTTC
CDR3aa: CASSVDSADQETQYF
v_gene: TRBV9
d_gene: NA
j_gene: TRBJ2-5
abundance: few

CDR3nt: TGCGCCAGCAGAGGACAGGCTTCCTCCTACGAGCAGTACTTC
CDR3aa: CASRGQASSYEQYF
v_gene: TRBV5-1
d_gene: TRBD1
j_gene: TRBJ2-7
abundance: many

CDR3nt: TGTGCCAGCAGGACGGGAGGGGAAGAGACCCAGTACTTC
CDR3aa: CASRTGGEETQYF
v_gene: TRBV25-1
d_gene: TRBD2
j_gene: TRBJ2-5
abundance: many

CDR3nt: TGTGCCAGCAGCTTAGAGCGACAGGGGGCAGGCGAGCAGTACTTC
CDR3aa: CASSLERQGAGEQYF
v_gene: TRBV7-2
d_gene: TRBD1
j_gene: TRBJ2-7
abundance: NA